This T cell receptor (beta chain) was obtained from a study of T cell responses to AZD1222 COVID-19 vaccine. Germline V gives CDR1 DFQATT, CDR2 SNEGSKA (reference sequence). The CDR3 has 13 amino acids. V dropped 3 bases and J dropped 7 bases, with 13 bases sitting between them. Findings and caveats of the study: In all cases, repertoires were sampled only after the peak T cell response.

TCRdb keeps only in-frame clones here, not all; method: immunoSEQ multiplex PCR. The table shows 26,000 or so clones, with around 93% occurring only once. A word on this clone: The antigen remains undetermined.

The receptor comes from an adult who received the AZD1222 COVID-19 vaccine. The chain carries TRBV20-1 and TRBJ1-5; TRBD1 is a possible D gene (5 bases). The source material was peripheral blood, sampled 28 days after the second AZD1222 dose. The CDR3 region is CSASFWDGQPQHF. In DNA, the CDR3 is TGCAGTGCTAGTTTCTGGGACGGGCAGCCCCAGCATTTT.